This T cell receptor beta chain is drawn from a study of long-term antiretroviral therapy in people with HIV. Study-wide background: About a decade before 2015, the earliest samples were taken when ART was typically delayed.

There was at least one pre-ART PBMC sample for each donor, plus at least two post-ART PBMC samples. Researchers report immunoSEQ v3.0 was run at survey level. Generated by immunoSEQ multiplex PCR, the TCRdb table keeps only in-frame clones and is missing some. The data contain tens of thousands of clones, 65% to 90% of them seen just once; the ten biggest clones take up almost 4%. CDR1 is KGHSH, CDR2 LQKENI, per germline. The CDR3 has 18 amino acids. The junction had 12 bases not matched to a gene; V was cut back by 3 bases and J by 4 bases. A few counts support this clone. Antigen unknown. Study observations and caveats: Clones that had undergone expansion before ART dominated the repertoire at all time points.

The chain joins TRBV18 to TRBJ1-5, with TRBD1 identical over 10 bases. This specimen consisted of unsorted PBMCs, obtained just before starting antiretroviral therapy. The origin of this receptor is a woman aged 18-29 years with HIV. The CDR3 region has the DNA TGTGCCAGCTCACCCTCTACCCGGACAGGGGGAGGTAATCAGCCCCAGCATTTT. It yields the protein CASSPSTRTGGGNQPQHF.